The clone carrying this T cell receptor beta chain was seen more than once but under ten times. What it binds is unknown. The CDR3 consists of 15 residues. The V and J ends lost 1 base and 3 bases respectively, with 12 bases between them. From germline, CDR1 is SEHNR and CDR2 FQNEAQ (reference sequence). The source of the sample is a study of T-cell memory formation after mild COVID-19. The study, taken as a whole, reports: Proof of SARS-CoV-2 specificity was absent for the second-wave clones that crested on day 37.

One entry per CDR3 protein, called by TCRdb with MiXCR from the 5' RACE reads. The repertoire includes roughly 200,000 distinct CDR3 sequences, roughly a fifth of them detected once, and 23% sits in the top ten. The V gene is TRBV7-9, the J gene TRBJ2-5, with D possibly TRBD1 on 6 matching bases. The sequence was collected from an adult woman who had mild COVID-19 (a few samples of this study predate the infection). Cell type and time point are not known. The source material was PBMCs or a T cell subset sorted from them (not recorded which). CDR3 loop: CASSLVGDIEETQYF. CDR3 sequence (DNA): TGTGCCAGCAGCTTAGTAGGGGACATAGAAGAGACCCAGTACTTC.